These 25 T cell receptor beta chains share one sample of origin, sequenced in a study of blood T cells in healthy people across ages. A second PCR, run for roughly 7 to 12 cycles, used a sample-barcoded 5' primer plus a J-beta primer mix. TCRdb reprocessed the 5' RACE reads via MiXCR and lists one record per CDR3 protein. The table includes roughly 800,000 distinct CDR3 sequences, around 25% detected once. These sequences were also reported in another study, on T cells of mothers and their children.

Input material: blood. The source is a boy younger than 18 in good health.

At least ten counts were recorded for this clonotype. The gene calls are TRBV10-2 and TRBJ2-3; unclear D gene. The length of the CDR3 is 14 residues. V lost 4 bases, J lost 0 bases, and 8 bases lay in between. Germline V gene data show CDR1 as WSHSY and CDR2 as SAAADI. The CDR3 nucleotides read TGCGCCAGCAGTGTAGCAGCTAGCACAGATACGCAGTATTTT. The encoded protein is CASSVAASTDTQYF.

V usage is TRBV28 and J usage is TRBJ2-7, with 9 bases matching TRBD1. The CDR3 spans 15 residues. Germline CDR1 and CDR2: MDHEN and SYDVKM. After removal of 5 bases from V and 3 bases from J, the junction contained 8 bases not matched to a gene. The CDR3 coding sequence is TGTGCCAGCAGTCCCGGGACAGGGAGGGTCTACGAGCAGTACTTC. Protein: CASSPGTGRVYEQYF.

This clonotype appeared a few times. V and J are TRBV12-3 or TRBV12-4 and TRBJ1-1; tentatively, D is TRBD1 (6 bases). V was shortened by 7 bases and J by 4 bases, with 13 bases between the two germline ends. This CDR3 spans 13 amino acids. CDR3 coding DNA: TGTGCCAGCACCCCGACAGGAGTCACTGAAGCTTTCTTT. It yields the protein CASTPTGVTEAFF.

This clonotype appeared many times. The chain couples TRBV5-1 to TRBJ2-5; D perhaps matches TRBD2 (6 bases). This CDR3 comprises 17 residues. V was clipped by 1 base and J by 5 bases, with 21 bases between them. Germline values: CDR1 SGHRS, CDR2 YFSETQ. CDR3 coding DNA: TGCGCCAGCAGCTTGAGCCTTTCCACTAGCTCGCGGGAGACCCAGTACTTC. Amino acids: CASSLSLSTSSRETQYF.

CDR3 region: CSVDSEAHRTSDTEAFF. DNA for the CDR3: TGCAGCGTTGATTCGGAAGCGCACAGAACCTCGGACACTGAAGCTTTCTTT. This chain uses TRBV29-1 with TRBJ1-1; no reliable D call. The CDR3 spans 17 residues. The germline V and J ends were trimmed by 3 bases and 3 bases, with 23 bases remaining between them. In germline, CDR1 is SQVTM, CDR2 ANQGSEA.

This chain links TRBV2 with TRBJ2-1, with 10 bases identical to TRBD1. Germline values: CDR1 SNHLY, CDR2 FYNNEI. The CDR3 spans 16 residues. V lost 7 bases to trimming and J lost 0 bases; unmatched junction nucleotides: 6. Here the CDR3 DNA reads TGTGCCAGCATCCCGACAGGGGGCCTCTCCTACAATGAGCAGTTCTTC. Its protein product is CASIPTGGLSYNEQFF.

This clonotype has just a few counts. The chain recombines TRBV15 with TRBJ2-7; TRBD2 might be the D (5 bases). The germline gives CDR1 LNHNV, CDR2 YYDKDF (reference sequence). This CDR3 is 12 amino acids long. V was clipped by 6 bases and J by 2 bases, with 8 bases between them. CDR3 bases: TGTGCCACCAGTCGGGGAGCCTACGAGCAGTACTTC. Protein sequence: CATSRGAYEQYF. Together with reference TRBV15 and TRBJ2-7, the CDR3 gives the full variable domain: DAMVIQNPRYQVTQFGKPVTLSCSQTLNHNVMYWYQQKSSQAPKLLFHYYDKDFNNEADTPDNFQSRRPNTSFCFLDIRSPGLGDTAMYLCATSRGAYEQYFGPGTRLTVT.

This clonotype was seen a few times. The DNA for the CDR3 is TGTGCCAGCAGCTTTCGACTAGCGGGGGGCAGAGATACGCAGTATTTT. It is translated as CASSFRLAGGRDTQYF. This chain connects TRBV7-2 to TRBJ2-3, with 13 positions matching TRBD2. Germline lookup yields CDR1 SGHTA and CDR2 FQGNSA. The trim removed 3 bases at V and 5 bases at J, leaving 5 bases unmatched. There are 16 residues in the CDR3.

In DNA form, the CDR3 reads TGTGCCAGCATTGACAGTAACTCCTACGAGCAGTACTTC. Encoded protein: CASIDSNSYEQYF. V usage is TRBV12-3 or TRBV12-4 and J usage is TRBJ2-7; TRBD1 might be the D (5 bases). The CDR3 has 13 residues. V lost 7 bases, J lost 0 bases, and 10 bases lay in between.

The chain combines TRBV7-2 with TRBJ1-2; possible D gene TRBD1, 5 bases. This CDR3 is built from 16 residues. V lost 1 base to trimming and J lost 7 bases, with 19 bases between them. Germline CDR1 SGHTA, CDR2 FQGNSA. This CDR3 reads CASSLGKFEGRAGYTF. The CDR3 DNA sequence: TGTGCCAGCAGCTTAGGAAAGTTTGAGGGGAGAGCTGGCTACACCTTC.

This clonotype has more than one count but fewer than ten. Because it lacks the conserved phenylalanine or tryptophan at the end, this CDR3 is likely a read error. This sequence joins TRBV6-2 or TRBV6-3 and TRBJ2-7; possible D gene TRBD2, 6 bases. With 2 bases removed from V and 2 bases from J, the gap between germline ends came to 13 bases. This CDR3 region has 15 residues. CDR1 is MNHEY, CDR2 SVGEGT, per germline. The CDR3 DNA sequence: TGTGCCAGCAGTTACCGGCGGGGAACCACCTACGAGCAGTACCTC. Its translation is CASSYRRGTTYEQYL.

The J gene is TRBJ1-5, the V gene TRBV6-2 or TRBV6-3, with D hard to call. This CDR3 is built from 14 residues. Germline CDR1 MNHEY, CDR2 SVGEGT. V was clipped by 6 bases and J by 0 bases, with 9 bases between them. CDR3 residues: CASSYHSSNQPQHF. CDR3 sequence (DNA): TGTGCCAGCAGCTACCACAGTAGCAATCAGCCCCAGCATTTT.

This clonotype was detected a few times. The CDR3 nucleotides read TGTGCCAGCAGCGCGGACACCAACACTGAAGCTTTCTTT. The encoded protein is CASSADTNTEAFF. The V gene is TRBV11-3, the J gene TRBJ1-1, with D possibly matching TRBD1 (5 bases). Trimming removed 5 bases from V and 2 bases from J, with 9 bases in between. Germline values: CDR1 SGHNT, CDR2 YENEEA. The CDR3 sequence is 13 residues long.

The CDR3 coding sequence is TGTGCCAGCAGCTTAATGGGGGTTATTGGCTACGAGCAGTACTTC. This sequence encodes CASSLMGVIGYEQYF. The rearrangement links TRBV7-3 to TRBJ2-7; D might be TRBD1 or TRBD2, each matching 5 bases. The V end lost 1 base, the J end lost 3 bases, and 13 bases lay between the germline ends. In germline, CDR1 is SGHTA, CDR2 FQGTGA. The CDR3 is 15 residues long.

This clonotype came up a few times. The chain has TRBV11-3 and TRBJ2-3, with D perhaps matching TRBD2 (6 bases). The V and J ends lost 1 base and 2 bases respectively, with 10 bases between them. The CDR3 sequence is 15 residues long. Germline V gene data show CDR1 as SGHNT and CDR2 as YENEEA. CDR3 sequence: CASSLGGVPTDTQYF. The CDR3 DNA follows: TGTGCCAGCAGCTTAGGGGGGGTCCCCACAGATACGCAGTATTTT.

This clonotype was seen only a few times. The V call is TRBV5-1, the J call TRBJ1-1; D gene unclear. V shed 1 base and J shed 7 bases, with 14 bases lying between them. The length of the CDR3 is 14 residues. The V gene's germline CDR1 is SGHRS and CDR2 YFSETQ. Here the CDR3 reads CASSLRSSDLEAFF. The CDR3 nucleotides read TGCGCCAGCAGCTTGCGTAGTTCGGACCTTGAAGCTTTCTTT.

This chain joins TRBV20-1 and TRBJ2-5; unclear D gene. Looked up from germline, CDR1 is DFQATT and CDR2 is SNEGSKA (reference sequence). The V end was cut by 5 bases, the J end by 5 bases, with 9 bases between. CDR3 length: 11 amino acids. The DNA for the CDR3 is TGCAGTGCTCCGGTCGGGGAGACCCAGTACTTC. It codes for CSAPVGETQYF.

The rearrangement uses TRBV4-1 and TRBJ2-1; either TRBD1 or TRBD2 may supply D (5 bases each). CDR1 and CDR2 from the germline V gene are MGHRA and YSYEKL. This CDR3 has 17 residues. V lost 1 base, J lost 4 bases, and 17 bases lay in between. Here the CDR3 reads CASSQGASMGVYNEQFF. The CDR3, as DNA: TGCGCCAGCAGCCAAGGGGCTTCTATGGGGGTTTACAATGAGCAGTTCTTC.

The chain combines TRBV11-3 with TRBJ2-1; 8 bases are a match to TRBD1. Matching the DNA end better, TRBJ2-7 makes the J call doubtful. The CDR3 loop spans 12 amino acids. Germline CDR1 is SGHNT and CDR2 is YENEEA. CDR3 in amino acids: CASSQQGDEQYF. Here the CDR3 DNA reads TGTGCCAGCAGCCAACAGGGGGACGAGCAGTACTTC.

The CDR3 sequence is CASSRRGLDGTDTQYF. CDR3 nucleotides: TGTGCCAGCAGCCGGAGAGGACTAGACGGCACAGATACGCAGTATTTT. The V and J genes are TRBV9 and TRBJ2-3; 7 nucleotides align to TRBD2. V dropped 4 bases and J dropped 1; count of bases not matched to a gene: 9. The CDR3 is 16 amino acids. Germline V gene data show CDR1 as SGDLS and CDR2 as YYNGEE.

This clonotype came up a few times. The J gene is TRBJ2-2, the V gene TRBV12-3 or TRBV12-4; D unresolved. This CDR3 has 11 amino acids. V dropped 6 bases and J dropped 8 bases, with 7 bases sitting between them. The CDR3 DNA reads as TGTGCCAGCAGCCCCCGGGGGGAGCTGTTTTTT. Protein: CASSPRGELFF.

This sequence joins TRBV4-2 and TRBJ2-2; TRBD2 agrees at 12 bases. Germline assignment: CDR1 LGHNA and CDR2 YNFKEQ. The CDR3 runs 16 residues. V was pared by 2 bases and J by 5 bases, with 3 bases of the junction left unmatched. This CDR3 is CASSQQLAGGTGELFF. DNA for the CDR3: TGTGCCAGCAGCCAACAACTAGCGGGGGGTACCGGGGAGCTGTTTTTT.

The chain is built from TRBV7-9 and TRBJ2-7; 12 positions match TRBD2. Looked up from germline, CDR1 is SEHNR and CDR2 is FQNEAQ (reference sequence). V trimming: 4 bases; J trimming: 2 bases; junction bases outside the gene matches: 6. There are 16 residues in the CDR3. CDR3 nucleotide sequence: TGTGCCAGCAGCTCCCGACTAGCGGGGGCGACCTACGAGCAGTACTTC. Its protein is CASSSRLAGATYEQYF.

The J gene is TRBJ1-2, the V gene TRBV20-1; unclear D gene. Per the germline V gene, CDR1 is DFQATT and CDR2 is SNEGSKA (reference sequence). This CDR3 has 13 amino acids. The CDR3 sequence is CSALQDANYGYTF. The CDR3 DNA sequence: TGCAGCGCCTTGCAGGATGCTAACTATGGCTACACCTTC.

This clonotype appeared a few times. The rearrangement links TRBV5-6 to TRBJ1-2, with a possible D match to TRBD1 (5 bases). Trimming pared 4 bases from V and 4 bases from J, leaving 14 bases between. The CDR3 totals 14 residues. CDR1 is SGHDT, CDR2 YYEEEE, per germline. CDR3 amino acids: CASSLGGDSYGYTF. CDR3 nucleotides: TGTGCCAGCAGCCTCGGAGGGGATAGCTATGGCTACACCTTC.